What follows is one T cell receptor (beta chain) and its context. The sample comes from a study of cytomegalovirus exposure and HLA in healthy donors. PCR amplification relied on 60 Vbeta primers (plus 13 Jbeta primers). The assay was immunoSEQ multiplex PCR, and TCRdb's table has in-frame clones only and misses some. The data contain 150,000 or so clones, around four fifths of them singletons. In germline, CDR1 is SGHTS, CDR2 YDEGEE. The junction had 8 bases not matched to a gene; V was cut back by 4 bases and J by 5 bases. The CDR3 consists of 15 residues. The J gene is TRBJ2-1, the V gene TRBV5-8, with 8 bases identical to TRBD2. Sequencing was carried out using PBMCs. This receptor was identified in a woman aged 30 to 39 in good health and CMV-seronegative. This chain's CDR3 is CASSPLSLADNEQFF. Written as DNA, the CDR3 is TGTGCCAGCAGCCCTCTCTCACTAGCGGACAATGAGCAGTTCTTC. The full variable domain, in which reference TRBV5-8 and TRBJ2-1 provide the parts outside the CDR3, is EAGVTQSPTHLIKTRGQQATLRCSPISGHTSVYWYQQALGLGLQFLLWYDEGEERNRGNFPPRFSGRQFPNYSSELNVNALELEDSALYLCASSPLSLADNEQFFGPGTRLTVL.